These 27 T cell receptor beta chains came from one sample sequenced in a study of blood T cell repertoires in COVID-19. Method: immunoSEQ multiplex PCR; TCRdb's copy keeps in-frame clones and lacks some. The table records about 140,000 clones, over 65% of them present only once. Sample: peripheral blood. The receptors originated from a man in his fifties or sixties with acute or convalescent COVID-19.

The chain employs TRBV2 and TRBJ1-1; D ambiguous. The germline CDR1 and CDR2 sequences are SNHLY and FYNNEI. With 3 bases removed from V and 1 base from J, the gap between germline ends came to 12 bases. The CDR3 length is 15 residues. CDR3 coding DNA: TGTGCCAGCAGTGACCGTCCGTGGAGGAACACTGAAGCTTTCTTT. Its protein product is CASSDRPWRNTEAFF.

The V gene is TRBV10-2, the J gene TRBJ2-3; 8 bases match TRBD2. The CDR3 has 14 residues. Germline values: CDR1 WSHSY, CDR2 SAAADI. Trimming cost V 7 bases and J 2 bases; bases outside gene matches: 5. The CDR3 loop reads CASKAGDHTDTQYF. CDR3 bases: TGCGCCAGCAAAGCGGGGGACCACACAGATACGCAGTATTTT.

V gene TRBV5-1 combines with J gene TRBJ2-4; 9 positions agree with TRBD2. This CDR3 comprises 17 residues. Germline loops: CDR1 SGHRS, CDR2 YFSETQ. Germline trimming cut 0 bases from V and 3 bases from J; bases unmatched to any gene: 7. This CDR3 is CASSLVAGGLGKNIQYF. The CDR3 nucleotides are TGCGCCAGCAGCTTGGTTGCGGGGGGGCTCGGCAAAAACATTCAGTACTTC.

This chain connects TRBV7-9 to TRBJ2-3, with TRBD2 matching 8 bases. V gave up 5 bases and J gave up 1 base; unmatched junction bases: 11. Germline lookup yields CDR1 SEHNR and CDR2 FQNEAQ (reference sequence). This CDR3 comprises 17 residues. Here the CDR3 DNA reads TGTGCCAGCAGCCCTAGCGGGTCCCCTTGGGGCACAGATACGCAGTATTTT. Amino acids: CASSPSGSPWGTDTQYF.

V usage is TRBV5-1 and J usage is TRBJ1-1, with D possibly being TRBD1 (5 bases). The V and J ends lost 4 bases and 2 bases respectively, with 18 bases between them. The germline V gene encodes CDR1 SGHRS and CDR2 YFSETQ. The CDR3 covers 16 residues. As DNA, the CDR3 is TGCGCCAGCAGCCCAACCCCGACAGATTTTAACACTGAAGCTTTCTTT. It encodes CASSPTPTDFNTEAFF.

The chain uses TRBV14 and TRBJ2-1; 7 nucleotides align to TRBD2. Germline CDR1 is SGHDN and CDR2 is FVKESK. This CDR3 comprises 16 residues. Trimming at V came to 4 bases and at J to 1 base, leaving 7 bases not matched to a gene. The CDR3 is CASSPAGDLSYNEQFF. The DNA for the CDR3 is TGTGCCAGCAGCCCCGCGGGGGACCTATCCTACAATGAGCAGTTCTTC.

The V gene is TRBV6-1, the J gene TRBJ2-5, with 9 nucleotides matching TRBD1. Unmatched junction bases numbered 3, after V lost 3 bases and J lost 4 bases. Germline loops: CDR1 MNHNS, CDR2 SASEGT. CDR3 length: 14 amino acids. The chain's CDR3 is CASSEGTGTETQYF. In DNA, the CDR3 is TGTGCCAGCAGTGAGGGGACAGGGACAGAGACCCAGTACTTC.

The chain combines TRBV20-1 with TRBJ2-5; D is unclear. This CDR3 has 11 residues. Germline CDR1 DFQATT, CDR2 SNEGSKA (reference sequence). Trimming took off 3 bases at V and 4 bases at J, with 6 bases between the two ends. CDR3 bases: TGCAGTGCTAGTCCCGGAGAGACCCAGTACTTC. It translates to CSASPGETQYF.

The chain joins TRBV4-1 to TRBJ2-5; tentatively, D is TRBD1 (6 bases). V was cut by 0 bases and J by 5 bases, with 10 bases left in between. The germline V gene encodes CDR1 MGHRA and CDR2 YSYEKL. The CDR3 contains 14 residues. The CDR3 coding sequence is TGCGCCAGCAGCCAAGAGGGGGCGTACGAGACCCAGTACTTC. Protein sequence: CASSQEGAYETQYF.

This clone appeared a single time. This rearrangement joins TRBV7-2 to TRBJ2-5; 12 bases agree with TRBD2. The CDR3 spans 16 residues. Trimming at V came to 5 bases and at J to 2 bases, leaving 6 bases not matched to a gene. The V gene's germline CDR1 is SGHTA and CDR2 FQGNSA. CDR3 loop: CASSPRGLAGQETQYF. CDR3 in DNA: TGTGCCAGCAGCCCCCGAGGACTAGCGGGGCAAGAGACCCAGTACTTC.

This clone turned up a few times. The V call is TRBV10-3, the J call TRBJ1-4, with no clear D. Germline V CDR1 and CDR2: ENHRY, SYGVKD. Trimming removed 5 bases at V and 7 bases at J, with 17 bases between. This CDR3 region has 15 residues. The CDR3 DNA is TGTGCCATCAGTTCGCAGGAGGTCAAGGGTGAAAAACTGTTTTTT. As protein: CAISSQEVKGEKLFF.

V usage is TRBV9 and J usage is TRBJ2-3, with a possible D match to TRBD2 (6 bases). V was cut by 0 bases and J by 3 bases, with 14 bases left in between. The CDR3 loop spans 16 amino acids. The germline CDR1 and CDR2 sequences are SGDLS and YYNGEE. The CDR3 here is CASSVGGLGVTDTQYF. The DNA of the CDR3 is TGTGCCAGCAGCGTAGGGGGACTGGGCGTTACAGATACGCAGTATTTT.

The gene calls are TRBV4-1 and TRBJ2-3; 8 bases align to TRBD1. From germline, CDR1 is MGHRA and CDR2 YSYEKL. V shed 6 bases and J 6 bases; nucleotides not matched to a gene: 11. The CDR3 extends over 15 amino acids. CDR3 in DNA: TGCGCCAGCAGGTCCACCGAGACAGGGGCCGATACGCAGTATTTT. As protein: CASRSTETGADTQYF.

The sample holds many counts of this clone. This same CDR3 is encoded by further DNA sequences in the sample. This sequence joins TRBV30 and TRBJ1-6; no definite D call. V was shortened by 3 bases and J by 5 bases, with 8 bases between the two germline ends. CDR1 is GTSNPN and CDR2 is SVGIG in the germline V gene (reference sequence). The CDR3 length is 13 residues. CDR3 sequence reads: CAWRTGNNSPLHF. CDR3 nucleotides: TGTGCCTGGAGAACCGGGAATAATTCACCCCTCCACTTT.

V and J are TRBV24-1 and TRBJ2-2, with 10 bases matching TRBD1. Germline trimming cut 8 bases from V and 10 bases from J; bases unmatched to any gene: 6. There are 13 residues in the CDR3. Looked up from germline, CDR1 is KGHDR and CDR2 is SFDVKD. DNA of the CDR3: TGTGCCACCATGGGACAGGGGCACGAGGAGCTGTTTTTT. It codes for CATMGQGHEELFF.

The gene calls are TRBV5-1 and TRBJ2-3, with 9 positions matching TRBD2. The junction had 2 bases not matched to a gene; V was cut back by 0 bases and J by 0 bases. The CDR3 contains 16 residues. Germline CDR1 is SGHRS and CDR2 is YFSETQ. The CDR3 is CASSLASGMSTDTQYF. The CDR3 nucleotides read TGCGCCAGCAGCTTGGCTAGCGGGATGAGCACAGATACGCAGTATTTT.

The chain uses TRBV2 and TRBJ2-7, with D perhaps TRBD1 (6 bases). The CDR3 has 14 amino acids. In germline, CDR1 is SNHLY, CDR2 FYNNEI. The germline V and J ends were trimmed by 1 base and 3 bases, with 10 bases remaining between them. The CDR3 DNA follows: TGTGCCAGCAGTGAAGGAGGACAGAGCTACGAGCAGTACGTC. Translation gives CASSEGGQSYEQYV.

This clone came up once. The chain has TRBV12-3 or TRBV12-4 and TRBJ1-4; possible D gene TRBD1, 6 bases. V dropped 6 bases and J dropped 7 bases, with 12 bases sitting between them. The CDR3 is 13 amino acids. The CDR3 DNA is TGTGCCAGCAGCCCCGGGGGGCGTGAAAAACTGTTTTTT. Encoded protein: CASSPGGREKLFF.

J is TRBJ1-1 and V is TRBV11-2, with D perhaps matching TRBD1 (5 bases). CDR1 and CDR2 from the germline V gene are SGHAT and FQNNGV. Deletions cut 3 bases from V and 8 bases from J, with 10 bases between. The CDR3 runs 12 residues. In DNA form, the CDR3 reads TGTGCCAGCAGCTTCACAAACAGGGAAGCTTTCTTT. Translated: CASSFTNREAFF.

The genes are TRBV7-8 and TRBJ2-1; 10 positions agree with TRBD1. The CDR3 length is 16 residues. Germline values: CDR1 SGHVS, CDR2 FQNEAQ. V gave up 3 bases and J gave up 10 bases; unmatched junction bases: 12. CDR3 loop: CASSFTGTGDYLEQFF. CDR3 nucleotides: TGTGCCAGCAGCTTTACCGGGACAGGGGATTATTTGGAGCAGTTCTTC.

The DNA of the CDR3 is TGTGCCAGCAGCCCGACAGGGGGATGGGCCGGGGAGCTGTTTTTT. This codes for CASSPTGGWAGELFF. The chain recombines TRBV7-6 with TRBJ2-2, with TRBD1 matching over 9 bases. V shed 5 bases, J shed 6 bases, and the junction held 7 bases outside the gene matches. Germline V lookup: CDR1 SGHVS, CDR2 FNYEAQ. This CDR3 contains 15 residues.

The V call is TRBV30, the J call TRBJ1-2, with 8 bases lining up with TRBD1. This CDR3 contains 15 residues. The germline CDR1 and CDR2 sequences are GTSNPN and SVGIG (reference sequence). After removal of 2 bases from V and 4 bases from J, the junction contained 9 bases not matched to a gene. The DNA for the CDR3 is TGTGCCTGGAGTTATGGCGGACAGGGATCCTATGGCTACACCTTC. It codes for CAWSYGGQGSYGYTF.

Remarks on this clone: This sample also contains other DNA sequences that code for the same CDR3. The chain carries TRBV9 and TRBJ2-5; tentatively, D is TRBD2 (5 bases). This CDR3 spans 14 amino acids. Germline V gene data show CDR1 as SGDLS and CDR2 as YYNGEE. V dropped 0 bases and J dropped 2 bases, with 8 bases sitting between them. The CDR3 spells CASSVDRGQETQYF. The DNA of the CDR3 is TGTGCCAGCAGCGTAGATCGGGGACAAGAGACCCAGTACTTC.

This clone was counted ten times or more. The V and J genes are TRBV6-5 and TRBJ1-5; D is ambiguous. In germline, CDR1 is MNHEY, CDR2 SVGAGI. V was trimmed by 2 bases and J by 5 bases, leaving 7 bases between them. CDR3 length equals 13 residues. CDR3 amino acids: CASSYDKYQPQHF. DNA for the CDR3: TGTGCCAGCAGTTACGACAAATATCAGCCCCAGCATTTT.

This sequence joins TRBV6-5 and TRBJ1-6; D perhaps matches TRBD1 (5 bases). V lost 2 bases to trimming and J lost 7 bases, with 15 bases between them. This CDR3 comprises 16 residues. Per the germline V gene, CDR1 is MNHEY and CDR2 is SVGAGI. In DNA, the CDR3 is TGTGCCAGCAGTTACAACCGCGGGGCTGAGAATTCACCCCTCCACTTT. This translates into CASSYNRGAENSPLHF.

The V call is TRBV6-2 or TRBV6-3, the J call TRBJ1-6; 11 nucleotides agree with TRBD1. Unmatched junction bases numbered 9, after V lost 5 bases and J lost 12 bases. The length of the CDR3 is 15 residues. The germline gives CDR1 MNHEY, CDR2 SVGEGT. CDR3 region: CASSNVGQGARPLHF. The CDR3 nucleotides are TGTGCCAGCAGTAACGTTGGACAGGGGGCGCGACCCCTCCACTTT.

This rearrangement joins TRBV4-1 to TRBJ2-7; TRBD2 agrees at 10 bases. This CDR3 contains 15 residues. The germline V gene encodes CDR1 MGHRA and CDR2 YSYEKL. J lost 3 bases, V lost 1 base, and 3 bases had no gene match. The CDR3 DNA reads TGCGCCAGCAGCCAAGGGCTAGCGGGGGTCTACGAGCAGTACTTC. This codes for CASSQGLAGVYEQYF.